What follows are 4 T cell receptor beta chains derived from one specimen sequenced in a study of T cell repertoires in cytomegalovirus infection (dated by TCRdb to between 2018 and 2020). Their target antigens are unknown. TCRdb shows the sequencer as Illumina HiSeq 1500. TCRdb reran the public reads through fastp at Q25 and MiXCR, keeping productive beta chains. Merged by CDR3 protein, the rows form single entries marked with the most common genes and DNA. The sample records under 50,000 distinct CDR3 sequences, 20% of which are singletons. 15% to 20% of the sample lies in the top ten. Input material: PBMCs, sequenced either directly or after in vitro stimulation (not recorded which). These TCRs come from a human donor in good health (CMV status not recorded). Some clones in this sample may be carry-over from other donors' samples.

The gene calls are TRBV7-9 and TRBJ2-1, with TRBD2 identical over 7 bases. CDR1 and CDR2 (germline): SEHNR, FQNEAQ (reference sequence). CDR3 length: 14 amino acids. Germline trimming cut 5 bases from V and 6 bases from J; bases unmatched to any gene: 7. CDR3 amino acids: CASSSPRLANEQFF. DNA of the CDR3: TGTGCCAGCAGCAGCCCACGACTAGCCAATGAGCAGTTCTTC.

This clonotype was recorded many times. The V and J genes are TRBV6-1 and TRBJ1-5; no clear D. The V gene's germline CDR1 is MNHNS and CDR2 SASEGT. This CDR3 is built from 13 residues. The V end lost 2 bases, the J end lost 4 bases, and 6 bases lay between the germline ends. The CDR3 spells CASSEFGNQPQHF. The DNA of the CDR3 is TGTGCCAGCAGTGAATTCGGGAATCAGCCCCAGCATTTT.

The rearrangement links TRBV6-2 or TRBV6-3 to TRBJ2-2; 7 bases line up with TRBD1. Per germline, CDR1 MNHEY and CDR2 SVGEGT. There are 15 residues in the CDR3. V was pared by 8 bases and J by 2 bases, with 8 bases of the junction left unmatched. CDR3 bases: TGTGCCAGCGCCGATGACAGGGCCAACACCGGGGAGCTGTTTTTT. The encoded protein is CASADDRANTGELFF.

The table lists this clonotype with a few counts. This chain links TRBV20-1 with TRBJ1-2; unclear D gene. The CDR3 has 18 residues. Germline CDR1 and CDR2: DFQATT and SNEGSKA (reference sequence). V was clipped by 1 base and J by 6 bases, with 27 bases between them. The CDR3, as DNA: TGCAGTGCTAGAGGGAAGGTTGCGACCGCCGGAATCTGGAATGGCTACACCTTC. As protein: CSARGKVATAGIWNGYTF.